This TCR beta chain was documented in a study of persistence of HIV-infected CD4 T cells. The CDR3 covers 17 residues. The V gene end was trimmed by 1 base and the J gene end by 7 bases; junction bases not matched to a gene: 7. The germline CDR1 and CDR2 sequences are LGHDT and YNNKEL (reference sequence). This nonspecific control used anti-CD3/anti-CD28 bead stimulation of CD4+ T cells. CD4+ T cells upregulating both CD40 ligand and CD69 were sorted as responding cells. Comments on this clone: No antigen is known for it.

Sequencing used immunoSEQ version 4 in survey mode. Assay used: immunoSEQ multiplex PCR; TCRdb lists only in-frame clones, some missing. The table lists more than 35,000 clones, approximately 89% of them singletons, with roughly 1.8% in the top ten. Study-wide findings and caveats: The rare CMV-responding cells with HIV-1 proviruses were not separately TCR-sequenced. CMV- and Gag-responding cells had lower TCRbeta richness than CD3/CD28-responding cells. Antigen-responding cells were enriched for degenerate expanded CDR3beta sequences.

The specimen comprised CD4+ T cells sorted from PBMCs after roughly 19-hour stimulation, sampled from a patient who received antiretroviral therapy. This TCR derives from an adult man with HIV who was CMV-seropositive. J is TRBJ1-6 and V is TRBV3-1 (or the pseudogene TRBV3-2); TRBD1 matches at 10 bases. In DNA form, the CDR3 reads TGTGCCAGCAGCCAAGGTATCGGGGACAGGGGAAATTCACCCCTCCACTTT. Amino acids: CASSQGIGDRGNSPLHF.